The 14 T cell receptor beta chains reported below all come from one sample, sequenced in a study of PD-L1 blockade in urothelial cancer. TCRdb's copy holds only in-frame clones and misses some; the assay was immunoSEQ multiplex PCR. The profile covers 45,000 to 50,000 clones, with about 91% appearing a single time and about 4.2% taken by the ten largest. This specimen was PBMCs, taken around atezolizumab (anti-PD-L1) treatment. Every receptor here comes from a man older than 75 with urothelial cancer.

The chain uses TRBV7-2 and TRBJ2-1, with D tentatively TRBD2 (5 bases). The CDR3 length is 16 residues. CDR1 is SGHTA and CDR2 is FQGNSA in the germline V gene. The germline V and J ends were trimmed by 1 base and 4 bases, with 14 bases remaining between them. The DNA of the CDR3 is TGTGCCAGCAGCTTAGTATCGGGGATCCTTTACAATGAGCAGTTCTTC. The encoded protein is CASSLVSGILYNEQFF.

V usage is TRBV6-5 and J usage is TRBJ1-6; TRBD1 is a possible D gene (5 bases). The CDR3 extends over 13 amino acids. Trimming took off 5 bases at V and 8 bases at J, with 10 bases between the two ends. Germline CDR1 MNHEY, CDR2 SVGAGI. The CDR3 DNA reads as TGTGCCAGCAGTCTCCTGACAGATTCACCCCTCCACTTT. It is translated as CASSLLTDSPLHF.

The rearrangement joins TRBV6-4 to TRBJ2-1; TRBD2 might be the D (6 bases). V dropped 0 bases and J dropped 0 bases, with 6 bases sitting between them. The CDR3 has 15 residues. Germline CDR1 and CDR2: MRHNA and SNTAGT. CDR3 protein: CASSDSAGSYNEQFF. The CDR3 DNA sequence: TGTGCCAGCAGTGACTCAGCGGGCTCCTACAATGAGCAGTTCTTC.

The CDR3 region has the DNA TGCGCCAGCAGCGAGGCAGGGGCTAACTATGGCTACACCTTC. Residues: CASSEAGANYGYTF. J is TRBJ1-2 and V is TRBV5-1; D might be TRBD1 (6 bases). V was shortened by 4 bases and J by 0 bases, with 10 bases between the two germline ends. The CDR3 totals 14 residues. Per the germline V gene, CDR1 is SGHRS and CDR2 is YFSETQ.

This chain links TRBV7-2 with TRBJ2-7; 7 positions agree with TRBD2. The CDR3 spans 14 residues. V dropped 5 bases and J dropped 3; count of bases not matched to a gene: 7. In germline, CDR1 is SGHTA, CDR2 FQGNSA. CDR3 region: CASSPRPGGYEQYF. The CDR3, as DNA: TGTGCCAGCAGCCCAAGACCGGGAGGCTACGAGCAGTACTTC.

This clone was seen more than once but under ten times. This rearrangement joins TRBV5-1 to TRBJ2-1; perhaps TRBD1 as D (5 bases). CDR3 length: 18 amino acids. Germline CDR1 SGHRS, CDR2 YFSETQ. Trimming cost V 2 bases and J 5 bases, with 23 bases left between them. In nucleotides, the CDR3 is TGCGCCAGCAGCTTTAGGAGTTCAGAGTTGGGGCCTCACAATGAGCAGTTCTTC. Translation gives CASSFRSSELGPHNEQFF.

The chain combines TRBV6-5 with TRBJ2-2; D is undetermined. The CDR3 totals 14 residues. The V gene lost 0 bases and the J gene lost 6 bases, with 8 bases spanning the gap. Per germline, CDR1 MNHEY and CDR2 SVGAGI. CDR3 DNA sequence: TGTGCCAGCAGTTACTCCCAAAGCGCCGGGGAGCTGTTTTTT. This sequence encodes CASSYSQSAGELFF.

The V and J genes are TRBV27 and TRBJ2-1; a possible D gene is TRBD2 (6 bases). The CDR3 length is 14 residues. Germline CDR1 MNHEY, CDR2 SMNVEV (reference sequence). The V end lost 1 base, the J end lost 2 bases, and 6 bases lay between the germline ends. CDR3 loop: CASSLLAAYNEQFF. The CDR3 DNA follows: TGTGCCAGCAGTTTATTAGCGGCCTACAATGAGCAGTTCTTC.

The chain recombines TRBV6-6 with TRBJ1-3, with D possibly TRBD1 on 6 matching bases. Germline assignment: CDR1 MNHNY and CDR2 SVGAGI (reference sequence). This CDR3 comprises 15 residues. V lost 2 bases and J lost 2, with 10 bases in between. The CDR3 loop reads CASSYRTVTGNTIYF. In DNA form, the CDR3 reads TGTGCCAGCAGTTACAGGACAGTGACTGGAAACACCATATATTTT.

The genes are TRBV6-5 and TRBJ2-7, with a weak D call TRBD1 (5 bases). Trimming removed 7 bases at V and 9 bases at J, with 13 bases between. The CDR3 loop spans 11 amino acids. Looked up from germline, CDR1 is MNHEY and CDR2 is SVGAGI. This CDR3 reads CASTKGERQYF. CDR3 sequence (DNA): TGTGCCAGCACCAAAGGGGAAAGGCAGTACTTC.

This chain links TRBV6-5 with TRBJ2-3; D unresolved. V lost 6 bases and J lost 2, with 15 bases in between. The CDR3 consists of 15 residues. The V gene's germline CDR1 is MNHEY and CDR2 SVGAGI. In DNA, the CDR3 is TGTGCCAGCAGCTCCCAGGCCGCGAACACAGATACGCAGTATTTT. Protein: CASSSQAANTDTQYF.

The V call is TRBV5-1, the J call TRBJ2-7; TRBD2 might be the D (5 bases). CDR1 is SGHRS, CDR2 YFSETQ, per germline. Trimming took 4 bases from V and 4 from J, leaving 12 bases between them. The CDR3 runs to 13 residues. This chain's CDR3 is CASSRGLIYEQYF. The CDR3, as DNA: TGCGCCAGCAGCAGAGGGCTGATATACGAGCAGTACTTC.

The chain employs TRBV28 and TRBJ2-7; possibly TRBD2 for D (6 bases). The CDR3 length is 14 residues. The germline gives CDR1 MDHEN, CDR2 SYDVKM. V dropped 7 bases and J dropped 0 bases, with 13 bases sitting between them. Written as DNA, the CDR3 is TGTGCCAGCATCCCCCAGCGGGCCTCCTACGAGCAGTACTTC. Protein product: CASIPQRASYEQYF. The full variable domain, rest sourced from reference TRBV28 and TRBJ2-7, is DVKVTQSSRYLVKRTGEKVFLECVQDMDHENMFWYRQDPGLGLRLIYFSYDVKMKEKGDIPEGYSVSREKKERFSLILESASTNQTSMYLCASIPQRASYEQYFGPGTRLTVT.

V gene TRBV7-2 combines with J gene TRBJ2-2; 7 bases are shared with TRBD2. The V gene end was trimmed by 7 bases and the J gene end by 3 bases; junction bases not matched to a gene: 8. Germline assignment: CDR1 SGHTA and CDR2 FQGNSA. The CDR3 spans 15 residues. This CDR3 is CASTRGGSDTGELFF. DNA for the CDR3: TGTGCCAGCACCCGCGGGGGATCCGACACCGGGGAGCTGTTTTTT.